Following are 3 T cell receptor beta chains from one sample sequenced in a study of OX40 agonist ivuxolimab in advanced cancers. Clones were sequenced by immunoSEQ multiplex PCR, and TCRdb holds only the in-frame ones, with some missing. The sample consists of over 35,000 clones, 75% to 90% of them appearing once. The input for sequencing was CD4+ or CD8+ T cells sorted from blood, taken in a trial of the OX40 agonist ivuxolimab. The receptor source for this set is an adult with an advanced solid tumor such as melanoma, head and neck, liver or kidney cancer.

The rearrangement links TRBV15 to TRBJ2-3; the D gene could be TRBD1 or TRBD2 (5 bases each). The CDR3 has 19 amino acids. V was cut by 2 bases and J by 4 bases, with 25 bases left in between. Germline V CDR1 and CDR2: LNHNV, YYDKDF (reference sequence). The CDR3 sequence is CATSRPTPGTSRFSDTQYF. The CDR3 DNA sequence: TGTGCCACCAGCAGACCCACCCCCGGGACCTCAAGGTTCTCAGATACGCAGTATTTT.

CDR3 nucleotide sequence: TGTGCCAGTAGCAAAGGGGGGAACACCGGGGAGCTGTTTTTT. Protein product: CASSKGGNTGELFF. This chain uses TRBV19 with TRBJ2-2; tentatively, D is TRBD1 (6 bases). Deletions cut 6 bases from V and 1 base from J, with 9 bases between. The CDR3 extends over 14 amino acids. CDR1 is LNHDA and CDR2 is SQIVND in the germline V gene (reference sequence).

The rearrangement joins TRBV5-1 to TRBJ2-1; TRBD1 or TRBD2 may be the D gene (5 bases each). Germline CDR1 is SGHRS and CDR2 is YFSETQ. The CDR3 runs 12 residues. The germline V and J ends were trimmed by 4 bases and 9 bases, with 11 bases remaining between them. In nucleotides, the CDR3 is TGCGCCAGCAGCGTTCCTGGGGGTGAGCAGTTCTTC. It translates to CASSVPGGEQFF.